This entry lists 8 T cell receptor beta chains sequenced from one sample in a study of blood T cell repertoires in COVID-19. Here immunoSEQ multiplex PCR was the method, and the copy in TCRdb shows in-frame clones only, minus some. In the table there are over 120,000 clones, 84% of which are singletons. The sequencing sample was made of peripheral blood. These receptors were taken from a woman in her sixties or seventies with acute or convalescent COVID-19.

V gene TRBV7-9 combines with J gene TRBJ2-1, with TRBD1 matching 8 bases. With 5 bases clipped from V and 4 bases from J, the junction kept 7 bases outside the gene matches. The CDR3 is 15 residues long. Germline lookup yields CDR1 SEHNR and CDR2 FQNEAQ (reference sequence). This chain's CDR3 is CASSPDRVSYNEQFF. The CDR3 DNA follows: TGTGCCAGCAGCCCGGACAGGGTCTCGTACAATGAGCAGTTCTTC. The entire variable domain, with the rest obtained from reference TRBV7-9 and TRBJ2-1, is as follows: DTGVSQNPRHKITKRGQNVTFRCDPISEHNRLYWYRQTLGQGPEFLTYFQNEAQLEKSRLLSDRFSAERPKGSFSTLEIQRTEQGDSAMYLCASSPDRVSYNEQFFGPGTRLTVL.

This chain joins TRBV28 and TRBJ1-2, with 9 bases matching TRBD1. This CDR3 region has 15 residues. Germline CDR1 is MDHEN and CDR2 is SYDVKM. V dropped 3 bases and J dropped 6; count of bases not matched to a gene: 8. The DNA of the CDR3 is TGTGCCAGCAGTTTTTGGACAGGGGAGCTCCATGGCTACACCTTC. This translates into CASSFWTGELHGYTF.

The rearrangement links TRBV19 to TRBJ2-1; the D gene is possibly TRBD2 (5 bases). Germline V CDR1 and CDR2: LNHDA, SQIVND (reference sequence). The CDR3 contains 12 residues. Trimming pared 7 bases from V and 7 bases from J, leaving 11 bases between. The CDR3 spells CASTASGNEQFF. CDR3 nucleotide sequence: TGTGCCAGTACAGCGTCGGGGAATGAGCAGTTCTTC.

The rearrangement uses TRBV5-4 and TRBJ1-1; 7 bases are a match to TRBD1. There are 12 residues in the CDR3. V was clipped by 4 bases and J by 10 bases; unmatched bases: 7. Germline V gene sequence: CDR1 SGHNT, CDR2 YYREEE (reference sequence). The DNA of the CDR3 is TGTGCCAGCAGCAGGGACAGCGGGGGAGCTTTCTTT. As protein: CASSRDSGGAFF. The variable domain in full, with the rest retrieved from reference TRBV5-4 and TRBJ1-1, is ETGVTQSPTHLIKTRGQQVTLRCSSQSGHNTVSWYQQALGQGPQFIFQYYREEENGRGNFPPRFSGLQFPNYSSELNVNALELDDSALYLCASSRDSGGAFFGQGTRLTVV.

J is TRBJ2-7 and V is TRBV28; 7 bases align to TRBD2. Germline loops: CDR1 MDHEN, CDR2 SYDVKM. V was clipped by 7 bases and J by 2 bases; unmatched bases: 8. The CDR3 runs 14 residues. CDR3 in amino acids: CASNVGGLAYEQYF. CDR3 nucleotide sequence: TGTGCCAGCAATGTCGGGGGGTTGGCCTACGAGCAGTACTTC.

The CDR3: CASRTGGGTQYF. CDR3 nucleotides: TGTGCCAGCCGGACAGGGGGAGGGACCCAGTACTTC. The chain combines TRBV27 with TRBJ2-5; 10 bases fit TRBD1. Trimming took 8 bases from V and 7 from J; bases not matched to a gene: 4. This CDR3 has 12 amino acids. Germline assignment: CDR1 MNHEY and CDR2 SMNVEV (reference sequence).

This clone has only a few counts. This chain links TRBV6-5 with TRBJ2-7, with 7 bases that match TRBD1. This CDR3 is built from 16 residues. Germline V gene data show CDR1 as MNHEY and CDR2 as SVGAGI. V trimming: 0 bases; J trimming: 2 bases; junction bases outside the gene matches: 7. The CDR3 DNA reads TGTGCCAGCAGTTACTCTTTGAGGACAGGAACCTACGAGCAGTACTTC. Its protein product is CASSYSLRTGTYEQYF.

The J gene is TRBJ1-2, the V gene TRBV5-5; tentative D call: TRBD1 (6 bases). Trimming pared 4 bases from V and 7 bases from J, leaving 11 bases between. The germline V gene has CDR1 SGHKS and CDR2 YYEKEE (reference sequence). The CDR3 covers 12 residues. The DNA of the CDR3 is TGTGCCAGCAGCCTCGGACAGAGTGGCTACACCTTC. Protein product: CASSLGQSGYTF.